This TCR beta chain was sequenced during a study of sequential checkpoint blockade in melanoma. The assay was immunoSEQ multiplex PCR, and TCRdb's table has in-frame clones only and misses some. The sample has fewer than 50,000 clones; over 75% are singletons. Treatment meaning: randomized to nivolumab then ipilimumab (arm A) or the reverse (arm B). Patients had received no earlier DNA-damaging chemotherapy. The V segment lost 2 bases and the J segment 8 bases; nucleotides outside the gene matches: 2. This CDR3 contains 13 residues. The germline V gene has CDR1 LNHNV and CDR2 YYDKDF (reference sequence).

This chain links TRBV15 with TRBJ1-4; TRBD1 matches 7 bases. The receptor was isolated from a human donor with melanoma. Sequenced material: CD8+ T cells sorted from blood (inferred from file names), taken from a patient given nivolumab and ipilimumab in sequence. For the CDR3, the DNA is TGTGCCACCAGCAGACCAGGGGGGGAAAAACTGTTTTTT. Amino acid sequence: CATSRPGGEKLFF.